This section outlines one T cell receptor beta chain sequence together with its context. Its specificity is not known. V dropped 1 base and J dropped 1; count of bases not matched to a gene: 2. Germline loops: CDR1 LNHDA, CDR2 SQIVND (reference sequence). The CDR3 spans 16 residues. This entry belongs to a study of graft-versus-host responses after intestinal transplantation. Assay: immunoSEQ multiplex PCR; the TCRdb copy retains only in-frame clones and omits some. The sample contains around 110,000 clones, less than 95% of which appear only once. The receptor was isolated from a human donor who received an intestinal transplant. V and J are TRBV19 and TRBJ2-2; 8 bases fit TRBD1. The sequencing here drew on unstimulated CD4+ T cells sorted from spleen or lymph node cells, taken before intestinal transplant. The CDR3 region is CASSIGTGRNTGELFF. The CDR3 DNA reads as TGTGCCAGTAGTATAGGGACAGGGAGGAACACCGGGGAGCTGTTTTTT. Variable domain in full (rest from reference TRBV19 and TRBJ2-2): DGGITQSPKYLFRKEGQNVTLSCEQNLNHDAMYWYRQDPGQGLRLIYYSQIVNDFQKGDIAEGYSVSREKKESFPLTVTSAQKNPTAFYLCASSIGTGRNTGELFFGEGSRLTVL.